The clone carrying this T cell receptor (beta chain) was seen a handful of times. Its antigen remains unknown. CDR3 length equals 13 residues. Germline V gene sequence: CDR1 DFQATT, CDR2 SNEGSKA (reference sequence). Between the trimmed V and J ends, which lost 3 bases and 3 bases, there was a span of 12 bases. This sample was included in a study of T-cell memory formation after mild COVID-19. Overall study: The study found TCR clusters largely donor specific. Findings and limits, study-wide: Chiefly within CM and EM were the contracting CD4+ clones; CD8+ ones were within EMRA. Some clones that responded turned up in pre-infection memory, which suggests that cross-reactive memory joined in.

Libraries for TCRalpha and TCRbeta carried sample barcodes and unique molecular identifiers via 5'RACE. From the 5' RACE reads, TCRdb called clonotypes with MiXCR, one entry per CDR3 protein. The sample holds a few hundred thousand distinct CDR3 sequences, roughly 25% seen once. This chain uses TRBV20-1 with TRBJ2-7; possibly TRBD2 for D (6 bases). The TCR sequence derives from an adult woman who had mild COVID-19 (a few samples of this study predate the infection). Cell type and time point are not known. Sample: PBMCs or a T cell subset sorted from them (not recorded which). The CDR3 loop reads CSARGRGSYEQYF. Here the CDR3 DNA reads TGCAGTGCTAGGGGGCGGGGCAGCTACGAGCAGTACTTC.